Included here is one T cell receptor (beta chain) sequence, with context. No antigen is known for it. This CDR3 comprises 16 residues. The germline V gene has CDR1 SGHVS and CDR2 FQNEAQ. The V end was cut by 5 bases, the J end by 0 bases, with 15 bases between. The record originates from a study of cytomegalovirus exposure and HLA in healthy donors. In the PCR, 60 Vbeta and 13 Jbeta primers were used. TCRdb's copy holds only in-frame clones and misses some; the assay was immunoSEQ multiplex PCR. Of over 150,000 clones listed, around 79% are singletons. Study observations and caveats: When a later analysis was performed, an Asian-associated ancestry cluster reportedly had fewer N-insertions than the approximately 680-donor mean.

The sequenced material came from PBMCs. The chain recombines TRBV7-8 with TRBJ2-3; the D gene is possibly TRBD1 (6 bases). The source of this sequence is a man aged 18 to 29 in good health and CMV-seronegative. The CDR3: CASSRFRDISTDTQYF. The CDR3 nucleotides are TGTGCCAGCAGCCGGTTTCGGGACATAAGCACAGATACGCAGTATTTT. The full variable domain, with the rest looked up from reference TRBV7-8 and TRBJ2-3, is GAGVSQSPRYKVAKRGQDVALRCDPISGHVSLFWYQQALGQGPEFLTYFQNEAQLDKSGLPSDRFFAERPEGSVSTLKIQRTQQEDSAVYLCASSRFRDISTDTQYFGPGTRLTVL.